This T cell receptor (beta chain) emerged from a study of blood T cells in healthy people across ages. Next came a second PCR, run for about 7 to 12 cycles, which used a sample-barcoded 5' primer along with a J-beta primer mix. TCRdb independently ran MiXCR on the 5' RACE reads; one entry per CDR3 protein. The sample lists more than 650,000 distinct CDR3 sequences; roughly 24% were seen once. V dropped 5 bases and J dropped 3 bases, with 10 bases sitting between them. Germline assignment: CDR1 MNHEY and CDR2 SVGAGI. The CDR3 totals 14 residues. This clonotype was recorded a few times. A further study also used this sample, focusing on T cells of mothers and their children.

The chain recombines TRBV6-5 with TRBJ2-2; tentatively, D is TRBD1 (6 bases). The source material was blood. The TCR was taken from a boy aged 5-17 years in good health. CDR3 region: CASSRDTYTGELFF. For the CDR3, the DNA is TGTGCCAGCAGTCGGGACACCTACACCGGGGAGCTGTTTTTT.